The 27 T cell receptor beta chains presented below share a single source sample, sequenced in a study of cytomegalovirus exposure and HLA in healthy donors. Libraries were prepared by immunoSEQ multiplex PCR; TCRdb keeps only in-frame clonotypes and omits some of them. The sample includes 65,000 to 90,000 clones, 95% seen only once; the top ten take less than 3.5%. The sequenced sample was PBMCs. These receptors all come from a man aged 18-30 years in good health and CMV-seronegative.

This clone has a handful of counts. This chain links TRBV9 with TRBJ1-2, with D tentatively TRBD1 (6 bases). Germline V gives CDR1 SGDLS, CDR2 YYNGEE. CDR3 size: 12 residues. The ends were cut back, 0 bases at V and 6 bases at J, with 6 bases in the middle. CDR3 loop: CASSVEGDGYTF. The CDR3 coding sequence is TGTGCCAGCAGCGTAGAGGGGGATGGCTACACCTTC.

This clone was seen more than once but under ten times. The J gene is TRBJ1-2, the V gene TRBV4-1; 9 nucleotides align to TRBD1. Germline V gene lookup returns CDR1 MGHRA and CDR2 YSYEKL. V gave up 1 base and J gave up 8 bases; unmatched junction bases: 8. This CDR3 region has 15 residues. Here the CDR3 reads CASSQAGQGGQGYTF. Here the CDR3 DNA reads TGCGCCAGCAGCCAAGCGGGACAGGGAGGTCAAGGCTACACCTTC.

V gene TRBV28 combines with J gene TRBJ2-1; TRBD2 matches 10 bases. The V and J ends lost 7 bases and 5 bases, in that order; junction bases with no gene match: 8. Germline CDR1 reads MDHEN; CDR2 reads SYDVKM. This CDR3 region has 15 residues. As DNA, the CDR3 is TGTGCCAGCATGCCCCTAGCGGGGGCCAACAATGAGCAGTTCTTC. As protein: CASMPLAGANNEQFF.

The chain has TRBV6-5 and TRBJ1-1; D gene ambiguous. V lost 2 bases to trimming and J lost 3 bases, with 7 bases between them. Per germline, CDR1 MNHEY and CDR2 SVGAGI. This CDR3 comprises 13 residues. The CDR3 nucleotides are TGTGCCAGCAGTTACGGTAGCGACACTGAAGCTTTCTTT. Translated: CASSYGSDTEAFF.

The J gene is TRBJ2-5, the V gene TRBV7-9; D might be TRBD2 (6 bases). From germline, CDR1 is SEHNR and CDR2 FQNEAQ (reference sequence). The CDR3 is 16 amino acids. The V gene lost 1 base and the J gene lost 4 bases, with 16 bases spanning the gap. CDR3 in DNA: TGTGCCAGCAGCTTAGGAGGCGGGGCCGGAGTAGAGACCCAGTACTTC. Its translation: CASSLGGGAGVETQYF.

This chain links TRBV6-1 with TRBJ1-3, with D unresolved. Germline V lookup: CDR1 MNHNS, CDR2 SASEGT. V shed 0 bases and J shed 0 bases, with 9 bases lying between them. The CDR3 contains 16 residues. The CDR3 loop is CASSEAFQASGNTIYF. The CDR3 nucleotides read TGTGCCAGCAGTGAAGCGTTCCAGGCCTCTGGAAACACCATATATTTT.

This clone was counted a single time. The chain is built from TRBV9 and TRBJ1-4; D might be TRBD1 (6 bases). This CDR3 has 15 amino acids. In germline, CDR1 is SGDLS, CDR2 YYNGEE. V lost 3 bases and J lost 5, with 14 bases in between. CDR3 nucleotide sequence: TGTGCCAGCAGCGATGGAAACACAGGGAATGAAAAACTGTTTTTT. Encoded protein: CASSDGNTGNEKLFF. The full variable domain, with the rest looked up from reference TRBV9 and TRBJ1-4, is DSGVTQTPKHLITATGQRVTLRCSPRSGDLSVYWYQQSLDQGLQFLIQYYNGEERAKGNILERFSAQQFPDLHSELNLSSLELGDSALYFCASSDGNTGNEKLFFGSGTQLSVL.

This clone is a singleton in its sample. The V gene is TRBV30, the J gene TRBJ2-3; 7 positions agree with TRBD2. The CDR3 consists of 14 residues. J lost 1 base, V lost 2 bases, and 3 bases had no gene match. CDR1 and CDR2 (germline): GTSNPN, SVGIG (reference sequence). The CDR3 sequence is CAWSLAGGTDTQYF. The CDR3 DNA sequence: TGTGCCTGGAGTCTGGCGGGGGGCACAGATACGCAGTATTTT.

The chain joins TRBV4-1 to TRBJ1-3; D is ambiguous. Trimming removed 0 bases from V and 15 bases from J, with 9 bases in between. The V gene's germline CDR1 is MGHRA and CDR2 YSYEKL. The CDR3 length is 11 residues. In DNA, the CDR3 is TGCGCCAGCAGCCAAGAAACAGTTCGATATTTT. It is translated as CASSQETVRYF.

The chain employs TRBV6-1 and TRBJ2-4; 7 bases are shared with TRBD2. V shed 6 bases and J 5 bases; nucleotides not matched to a gene: 7. CDR1 is MNHNS, CDR2 SASEGT, per germline. The CDR3 spans 14 residues. CDR3 amino acids: CASRGGSGQNIQYF. Here the CDR3 DNA reads TGTGCCAGCAGGGGGGGGTCGGGGCAAAACATTCAGTACTTC.

The chain combines TRBV7-9 with TRBJ1-2; 7 bases are shared with TRBD1. This CDR3 is 13 amino acids long. After removal of 8 bases from V and 5 bases from J, the junction contained 8 bases not matched to a gene. Germline CDR1 SEHNR, CDR2 FQNEAQ (reference sequence). In nucleotides, the CDR3 is TGTGCCAGCCGCGGGACAGACTTATATGGCTACACCTTC. Amino acid sequence: CASRGTDLYGYTF.

The CDR3 loop is CASSGYPQGWQPQHF. The CDR3 region has the DNA TGTGCCAGCAGTGGTTACCCGCAGGGATGGCAGCCCCAGCATTTT. This sequence joins TRBV2 and TRBJ1-5, with D perhaps TRBD1 (5 bases). From germline, CDR1 is SNHLY and CDR2 FYNNEI. This CDR3 is built from 15 residues. Between the trimmed V and J ends, which lost 4 bases and 7 bases, there was a span of 17 bases.

This clone was detected once. This chain links TRBV6-5 with TRBJ1-5; D unresolved. This CDR3 comprises 10 residues. V was trimmed by 8 bases and J by 7 bases, leaving 6 bases between them. The germline V gene has CDR1 MNHEY and CDR2 SVGAGI. The CDR3 loop reads CASGEQPQHF. Written as DNA, the CDR3 is TGTGCCAGCGGGGAGCAGCCCCAGCATTTT.

The chain combines TRBV28 with TRBJ1-1; 8 bases line up with TRBD1. CDR1 MDHEN and CDR2 SYDVKM come from the germline V gene. V lost 6 bases to trimming and J lost 1 base; unmatched junction nucleotides: 4. The CDR3 length is 14 residues. The CDR3 loop reads CASSLQGENTEAFF. The CDR3, as DNA: TGTGCCAGCAGCTTACAGGGGGAGAACACTGAAGCTTTCTTT.

This chain connects TRBV30 to TRBJ1-3; TRBD1 is a possible D gene (5 bases). The CDR3 runs 16 residues. V lost 3 bases and J 9 bases, leaving 24 bases between the germline ends. In germline, CDR1 is GTSNPN, CDR2 SVGIG (reference sequence). The DNA of the CDR3 is TGTGCCTGGAGAGTTAACAACAGGTTACGGCTTTCCACCATATATTTT. Translating it yields CAWRVNNRLRLSTIYF.

The chain uses TRBV6-1 and TRBJ1-1, with a tentative D call TRBD1 (6 bases). CDR3 length: 14 residues. Trimming took off 7 bases at V and 4 bases at J, with 16 bases between the two ends. In germline, CDR1 is MNHNS, CDR2 SASEGT. The CDR3 region is CASKETGGITEAFF. The CDR3 nucleotides are TGTGCCAGCAAAGAGACAGGTGGGATCACTGAAGCTTTCTTT.

The J gene is TRBJ1-1, the V gene TRBV6-1; possible D gene TRBD1, 6 bases. Deletions cut 6 bases from V and 0 bases from J, with 14 bases between. This CDR3 is 15 amino acids long. Germline CDR1 MNHNS, CDR2 SASEGT. CDR3 loop: CASRGKDSLNTEAFF. In DNA form, the CDR3 reads TGTGCCAGCAGGGGAAAGGACAGCTTGAACACTGAAGCTTTCTTT.

The rearrangement uses TRBV19 and TRBJ2-2, with 13 positions matching TRBD2. The CDR3 consists of 15 residues. With V trimmed by 8 bases and J by 5 bases, 5 bases remained unmatched. The V gene's germline CDR1 is LNHDA and CDR2 SQIVND (reference sequence). The CDR3 DNA reads TGTGCCAGTGGACGGACTAGCGGGGGTACCGGGGAGCTGTTTTTT. Amino acids: CASGRTSGGTGELFF.

This chain connects TRBV6-5 to TRBJ1-5; the match to TRBD1 covers 10 bases. J gave up 5 bases and V 8 bases, and 9 bases lay outside the gene matches. There are 15 residues in the CDR3. CDR1 and CDR2 (germline): MNHEY, SVGAGI. This CDR3 reads CASAKGQGLHQPQHF. DNA for the CDR3: TGTGCCAGCGCAAAGGGACAGGGGCTTCATCAGCCCCAGCATTTT.

The J gene is TRBJ2-3, the V gene TRBV10-2, with D perhaps matching TRBD1 (5 bases). Between the trimmed V and J ends, which lost 3 bases and 4 bases, there was a span of 8 bases. The CDR3 spans 13 residues. The V gene's germline CDR1 is WSHSY and CDR2 SAAADI. CDR3 in DNA: TGCGCCAGCAGTGATAAGGGGCCAGATACGCAGTATTTT. This sequence encodes CASSDKGPDTQYF.

The J gene is TRBJ1-2, the V gene TRBV30; the D gene is possibly TRBD1 (6 bases). This CDR3 region has 15 residues. Germline V CDR1 and CDR2: GTSNPN, SVGIG (reference sequence). The ends were cut back, 3 bases at V and 2 bases at J, with 16 bases in the middle. The CDR3 loop reads CAWSQLDSLNYGYTF. Here the CDR3 DNA reads TGTGCCTGGAGCCAGCTGGACAGCCTAAACTATGGCTACACCTTC.

This clone was counted a single time. The chain carries TRBV29-1 and TRBJ2-5; weak D call: TRBD2 (5 bases). The V end was cut by 6 bases, the J end by 7 bases, with 12 bases between. Germline CDR1 and CDR2: SQVTM and ANQGSEA. This CDR3 comprises 11 residues. The CDR3 coding sequence is TGCAGCGTGCGGGTCGCGGGGACCCAGTACTTC. As protein: CSVRVAGTQYF.

The chain couples TRBV5-6 to TRBJ2-1, with D possibly TRBD1 on 5 matching bases. V was shortened by 0 bases and J by 2 bases, with 9 bases between the two germline ends. From germline, CDR1 is SGHDT and CDR2 YYEEEE. This CDR3 has 15 amino acids. The CDR3 region is CASSLGQGTYNEQFF. The CDR3 DNA is TGTGCCAGCAGCTTGGGCCAGGGAACCTACAATGAGCAGTTCTTC.

The chain couples TRBV9 to TRBJ1-4; D might be TRBD1 (5 bases). The CDR3 consists of 15 residues. Trimming stripped 4 bases from V and 8 bases from J, with 18 bases between. The V gene's germline CDR1 is SGDLS and CDR2 YYNGEE. CDR3 amino acids: CASSSTGLGYEKLFF. The CDR3 coding sequence is TGTGCCAGCAGCTCAACAGGTCTTGGATACGAAAAACTGTTTTTT.

V and J are TRBV27 and TRBJ1-2; 7 positions match TRBD1. Germline CDR1 and CDR2: MNHEY and SMNVEV (reference sequence). J gave up 3 bases and V 4 bases, and 2 bases lay outside the gene matches. The CDR3 is 13 residues long. The CDR3: CASSWGTDYGYTF. The CDR3 DNA follows: TGTGCCAGCAGTTGGGGGACAGACTATGGCTACACCTTC.

This clone was picked up one time. The rearrangement joins TRBV5-6 to TRBJ2-1, with TRBD2 matching over 12 bases. Germline V gene lookup returns CDR1 SGHDT and CDR2 YYEEEE. This CDR3 spans 17 amino acids. The V gene end was trimmed by 7 bases and the J gene end by 9 bases; junction bases not matched to a gene: 17. The CDR3 region has the DNA TGTGCCAGCTCGACTCTAGCGGGGGGGCCGAGTGAGTTTGAGCAGTTCTTC. This gives the protein CASSTLAGGPSEFEQFF.

This chain links TRBV23-1 with TRBJ1-1, with D possibly TRBD1 on 5 matching bases. TRBV23-1 is sorted into the ORF group, with uncertain function. Trimming left V 5 bases short and J 0 bases short, with 16 bases between. The CDR3 consists of 16 residues. Written as DNA, the CDR3 is TGCGCCAGCAGTAAGGGGCGAAAAAAGTTGAACACTGAAGCTTTCTTT. This sequence encodes CASSKGRKKLNTEAFF.